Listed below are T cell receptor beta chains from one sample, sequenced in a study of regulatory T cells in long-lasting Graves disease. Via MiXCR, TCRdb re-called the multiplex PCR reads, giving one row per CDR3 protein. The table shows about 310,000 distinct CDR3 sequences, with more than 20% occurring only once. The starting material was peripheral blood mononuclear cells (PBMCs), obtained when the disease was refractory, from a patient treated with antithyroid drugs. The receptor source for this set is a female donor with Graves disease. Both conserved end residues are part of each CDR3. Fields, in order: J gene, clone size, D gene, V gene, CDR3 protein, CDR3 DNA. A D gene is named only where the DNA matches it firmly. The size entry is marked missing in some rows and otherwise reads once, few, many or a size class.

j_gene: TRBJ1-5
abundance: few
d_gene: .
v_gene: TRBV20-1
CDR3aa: CSALGVPGGNQPQHF
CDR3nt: TGCAGTGCCCTAGGTGTCCCTGGCGGCAATCAGCCCCAGCATTTT

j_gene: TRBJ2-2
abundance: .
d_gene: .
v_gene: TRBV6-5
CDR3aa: CASSYSPANTGELFF
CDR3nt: TGTGCCAGCAGTTATTCCCCCGCGAACACCGGGGAGCTGTTTTTT

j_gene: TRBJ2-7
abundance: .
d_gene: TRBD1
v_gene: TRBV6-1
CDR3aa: CASSQGQETYEQYF
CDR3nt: TGTGCCAGCTCTCAGGGACAGGAGACCTACGAGCAGTACTTC

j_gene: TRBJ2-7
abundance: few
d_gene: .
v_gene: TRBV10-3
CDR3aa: CAISESNVGNYEQYF
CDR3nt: TGTGCCATCAGTGAGTCGAACGTGGGTAACTACGAGCAGTACTTC

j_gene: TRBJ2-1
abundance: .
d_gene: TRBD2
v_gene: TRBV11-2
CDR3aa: CASSSIERGSYNEQFF
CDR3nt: TGTGCCAGCAGCTCCATCGAGCGGGGGTCCTACAATGAGCAGTTCTTC

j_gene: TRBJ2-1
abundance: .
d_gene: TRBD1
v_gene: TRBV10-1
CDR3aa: CASSDTRDRRYNEQFF
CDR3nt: TGCGCCAGCAGTGACACCCGGGACAGGCGCTACAATGAGCAGTTCTTC

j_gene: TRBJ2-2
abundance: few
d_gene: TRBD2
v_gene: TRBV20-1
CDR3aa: CSARVASGRELFF
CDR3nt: TGCAGTGCTAGAGTGGCTAGCGGCAGGGAGCTGTTTTTT

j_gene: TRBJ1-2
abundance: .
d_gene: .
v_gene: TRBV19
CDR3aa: CASSGPGVGGYTF
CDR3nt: TGTGCCAGTAGTGGACCGGGGGTCGGTGGCTACACCTTC

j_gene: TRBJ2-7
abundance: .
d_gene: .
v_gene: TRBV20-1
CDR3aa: CSAKTQGRWVYEQYF
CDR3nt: TGCAGTGCTAAAACACAGGGGAGGTGGGTCTACGAGCAGTACTTC

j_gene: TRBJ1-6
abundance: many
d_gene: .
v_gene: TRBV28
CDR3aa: CASRYAFSSYNSPLHF
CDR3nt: TGTGCCAGCCGGTACGCCTTCAGCTCCTATAATTCACCCCTCCACTTT

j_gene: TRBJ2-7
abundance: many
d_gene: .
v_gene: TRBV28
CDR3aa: CASSFGRRSYEQYF
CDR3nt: TGTGCCAGCAGTTTTGGCAGGAGGAGCTACGAGCAGTACTTC

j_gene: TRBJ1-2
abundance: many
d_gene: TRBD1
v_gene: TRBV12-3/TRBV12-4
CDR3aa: CASSFGGGDGYTF
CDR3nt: TGTGCCAGCAGTTTCGGAGGGGGCGATGGCTACACCTTC

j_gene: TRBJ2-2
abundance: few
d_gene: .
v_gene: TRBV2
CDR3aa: CASSTASTAGSGELFF
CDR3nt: TGTGCCAGCAGTACGGCCTCGACAGCCGGTTCCGGGGAGCTGTTTTTT

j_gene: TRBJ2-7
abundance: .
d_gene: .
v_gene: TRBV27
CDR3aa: CASSLILGPEQYF
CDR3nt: TGTGCCAGCAGTTTAATCCTAGGGCCCGAGCAGTACTTC

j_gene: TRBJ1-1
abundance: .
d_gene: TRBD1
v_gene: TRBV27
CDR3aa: CASSAQGPTEAFF
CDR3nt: TGTGCCAGCAGTGCACAGGGGCCCACTGAAGCTTTCTTT

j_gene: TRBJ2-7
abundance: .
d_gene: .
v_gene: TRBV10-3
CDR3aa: CAIRQGRYEQYF
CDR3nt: TGTGCCATCAGACAGGGTCGGTACGAGCAGTACTTC

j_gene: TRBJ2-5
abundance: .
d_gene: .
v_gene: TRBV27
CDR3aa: CACSSGFDPKETQYF
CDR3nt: TGTGCCTGCAGTTCAGGCTTCGACCCTAAAGAGACCCAGTACTTC

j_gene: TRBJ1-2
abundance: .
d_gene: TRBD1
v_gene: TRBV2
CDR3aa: CASQWDRASYGYTF
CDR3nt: TGTGCCAGCCAATGGGACAGGGCTTCCTATGGCTACACCTTC

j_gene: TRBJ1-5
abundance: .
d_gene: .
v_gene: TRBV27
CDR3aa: CASSLGGRTPQHF
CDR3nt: TGTGCCAGCAGTTTAGGAGGTCGGACGCCCCAGCATTTT

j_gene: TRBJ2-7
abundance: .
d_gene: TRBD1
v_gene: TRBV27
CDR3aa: CASSKTGGGEQYF
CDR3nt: TGTGCCAGCAGTAAAACAGGGGGCGGGGAGCAGTACTTC

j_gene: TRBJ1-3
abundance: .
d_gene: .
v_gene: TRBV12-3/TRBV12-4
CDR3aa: CASSTDGSGNTIYF
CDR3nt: TGTGCCAGCAGTACAGACGGCTCTGGAAACACCATATATTTT

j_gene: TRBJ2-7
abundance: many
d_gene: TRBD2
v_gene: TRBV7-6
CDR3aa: CASSLELRGAEQYF
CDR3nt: TGTGCCAGCAGCTTAGAGTTGCGGGGGGCCGAGCAGTACTTC

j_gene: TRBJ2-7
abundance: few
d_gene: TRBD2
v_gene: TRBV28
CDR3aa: CASSQLAGGYEQYF
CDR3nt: TGCGCCAGCAGCCAACTAGCGGGAGGCTACGAGCAGTACTTC

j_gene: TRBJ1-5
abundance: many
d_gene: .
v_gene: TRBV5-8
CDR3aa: CASSPYNQPQHF
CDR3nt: TGTGCCAGCAGCCCGTACAATCAGCCCCAGCATTTT

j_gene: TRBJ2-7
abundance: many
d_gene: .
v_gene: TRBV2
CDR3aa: CASSENRGGYEQYF
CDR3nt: TGTGCCAGCAGTGAAAACAGGGGAGGCTACGAGCAGTACTTC

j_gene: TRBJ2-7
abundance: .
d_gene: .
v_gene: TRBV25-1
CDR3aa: CASSESPSTEQYF
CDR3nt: TGTGCCAGCAGTGAATCCCCCAGTACCGAGCAGTACTTC

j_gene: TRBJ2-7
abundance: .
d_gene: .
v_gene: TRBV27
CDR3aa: CASSRSRAYEQYF
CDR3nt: TGTGCCAGCAGTAGGTCCAGGGCCTACGAGCAGTACTTC

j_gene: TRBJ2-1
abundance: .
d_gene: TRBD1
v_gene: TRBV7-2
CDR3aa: CASSPGGASNEQFF
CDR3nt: TGTGCCAGCAGCCCAGGGGGCGCCTCGAATGAGCAGTTCTTC

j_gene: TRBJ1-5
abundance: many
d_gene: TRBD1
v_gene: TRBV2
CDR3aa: CASRTGGSQPQHF
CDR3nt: TGTGCCAGCAGGACAGGGGGAAGTCAGCCCCAGCATTTT

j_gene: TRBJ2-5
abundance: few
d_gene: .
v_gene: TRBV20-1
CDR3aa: CSASSSPETQYF
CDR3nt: TGCAGTGCTAGTTCTAGCCCAGAGACCCAGTACTTC

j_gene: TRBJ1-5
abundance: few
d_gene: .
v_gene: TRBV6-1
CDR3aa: CASSALYQPQHF
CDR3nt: TGTGCCAGCAGCGCCCTTTATCAGCCCCAGCATTTT

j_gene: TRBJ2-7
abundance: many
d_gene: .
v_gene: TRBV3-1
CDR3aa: CASSQGASYEQYF
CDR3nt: TGTGCCAGCAGCCAGGGGGCCTCCTACGAGCAGTACTTC

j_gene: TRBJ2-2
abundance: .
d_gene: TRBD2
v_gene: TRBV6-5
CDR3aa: CASSYRAGGTTGELFF
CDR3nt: TGTGCCAGCAGTTACCGAGCGGGAGGAACCACCGGGGAGCTGTTTTTT

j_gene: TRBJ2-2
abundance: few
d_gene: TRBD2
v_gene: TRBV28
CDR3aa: CASSLPLSGSVTGELFF
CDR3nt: TGTGCCAGCAGTTTACCCCTCAGCGGGAGTGTGACCGGGGAGCTGTTTTTT

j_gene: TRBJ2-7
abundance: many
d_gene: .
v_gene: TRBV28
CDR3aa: CASSTTVSYEQYF
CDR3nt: TGTGCCAGCAGTACGACAGTCTCCTACGAGCAGTACTTC

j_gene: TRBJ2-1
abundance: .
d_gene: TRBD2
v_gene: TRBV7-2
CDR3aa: CASSLEGLAGYSSYNEQFF
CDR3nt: TGTGCCAGCAGCTTAGAAGGGCTAGCGGGCTATAGCTCCTACAATGAGCAGTTCTTC

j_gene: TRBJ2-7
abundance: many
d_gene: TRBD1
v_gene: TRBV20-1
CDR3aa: CSARDPRDRTTYEQYF
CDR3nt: TGCAGTGCTAGAGACCCTCGGGACAGGACAACTTACGAGCAGTACTTC

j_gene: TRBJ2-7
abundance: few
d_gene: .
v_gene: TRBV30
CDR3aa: CASGPYEQYF
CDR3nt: TGTGCCAGCGGGCCCTACGAGCAGTACTTC

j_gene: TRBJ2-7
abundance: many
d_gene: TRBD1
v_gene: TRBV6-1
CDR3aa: CASRPGQNLYEQYF
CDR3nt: TGTGCCAGCAGACCGGGACAGAACCTCTACGAGCAGTACTTC

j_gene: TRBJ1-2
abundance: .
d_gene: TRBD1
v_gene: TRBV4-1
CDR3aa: CASSRQGAAYTF
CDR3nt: TGCGCCAGCAGCAGACAGGGGGCTGCCTACACCTTC

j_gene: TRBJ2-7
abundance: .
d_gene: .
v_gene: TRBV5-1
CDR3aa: CASRTGQAYEQYF
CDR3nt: TGCGCCAGCAGGACCGGACAAGCCTACGAGCAGTACTTC

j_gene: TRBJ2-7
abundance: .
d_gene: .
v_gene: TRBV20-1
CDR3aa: CSAMGGRTNYEQYF
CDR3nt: TGCAGTGCTATGGGGGGACGGACTAACTACGAGCAGTACTTC

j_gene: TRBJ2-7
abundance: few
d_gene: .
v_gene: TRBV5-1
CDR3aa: CASSSSPPANHEQYF
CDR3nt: TGCGCCAGCAGCTCCTCGCCGCCGGCTAACCACGAGCAGTACTTC

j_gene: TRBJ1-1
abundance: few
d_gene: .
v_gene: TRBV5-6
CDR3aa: CASSAGWTEAFF
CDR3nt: TGTGCCAGCAGCGCCGGCTGGACTGAAGCTTTCTTT

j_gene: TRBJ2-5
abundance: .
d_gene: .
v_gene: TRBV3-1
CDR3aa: CASSPRGIRRETQYF
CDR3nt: TGTGCCAGCAGTCCCCGGGGTATCCGACGGGAGACCCAGTACTTC

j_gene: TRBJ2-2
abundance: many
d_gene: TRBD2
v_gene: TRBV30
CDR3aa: CAWSPRSSGIGGELFF
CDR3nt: TGTGCCTGGAGTCCCCGGAGTAGCGGGATTGGCGGGGAGCTGTTTTTT

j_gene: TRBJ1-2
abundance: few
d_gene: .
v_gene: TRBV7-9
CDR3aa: CASSPLTPTNYGYTF
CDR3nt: TGTGCCAGCAGCCCCTTGACACCGACGAACTATGGCTACACCTTC

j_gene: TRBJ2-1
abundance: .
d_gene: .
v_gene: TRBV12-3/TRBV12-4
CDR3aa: CASSFVLNVLARSSYNEQFF
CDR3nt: TGTGCCAGCAGTTTTGTCCTCAACGTATTAGCGAGGAGCTCCTACAATGAGCAGTTCTTC

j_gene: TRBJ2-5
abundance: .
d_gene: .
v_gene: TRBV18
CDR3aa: CASSGQRMAETQYF
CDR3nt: TGTGCCAGCTCCGGACAGCGGATGGCGGAGACCCAGTACTTC

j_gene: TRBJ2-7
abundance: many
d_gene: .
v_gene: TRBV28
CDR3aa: CASSAPSGSPEQYF
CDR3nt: TGTGCCAGCAGCGCCCCCTCCGGGAGCCCCGAGCAGTACTTC

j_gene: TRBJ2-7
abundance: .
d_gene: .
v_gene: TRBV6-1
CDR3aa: CASRDSLFSYEQYF
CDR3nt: TGTGCCAGCAGGGACAGCTTATTCTCCTACGAGCAGTACTTC

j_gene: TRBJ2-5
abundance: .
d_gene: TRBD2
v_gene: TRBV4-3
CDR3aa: CASSHTLAGEETQYF
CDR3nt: TGCGCCAGCAGCCACACACTAGCGGGAGAAGAGACCCAGTACTTC

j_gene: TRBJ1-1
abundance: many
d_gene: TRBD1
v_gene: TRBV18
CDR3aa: CASSPQEGGRTEAFF
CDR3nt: TGTGCCAGCTCACCCCAAGAAGGGGGCCGAACTGAAGCTTTCTTT

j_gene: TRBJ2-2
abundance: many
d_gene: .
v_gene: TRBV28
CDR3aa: CASSFPGELFF
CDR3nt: TGTGCCAGCAGTTTCCCCGGGGAGCTGTTTTTT

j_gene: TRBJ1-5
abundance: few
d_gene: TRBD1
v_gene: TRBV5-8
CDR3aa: CASRTGTGDLPQHF
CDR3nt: TGTGCCAGCAGAACCGGGACAGGGGACCTGCCCCAGCATTTT

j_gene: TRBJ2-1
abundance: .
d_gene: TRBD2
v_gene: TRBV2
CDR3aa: CASRRTSGREVEQFF
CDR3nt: TGTGCCAGCAGAAGAACTAGCGGGAGGGAGGTTGAGCAGTTCTTC

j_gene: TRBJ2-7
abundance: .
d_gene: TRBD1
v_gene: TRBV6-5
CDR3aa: CASSYLSGTVGREQYF
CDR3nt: TGTGCCAGCAGTTACTTATCCGGGACAGTGGGGAGAGAGCAGTACTTC